This T cell receptor (beta chain) emerged from a study of cytomegalovirus exposure and HLA in healthy donors. The study's findings and limits: TCR beta chain V- and J-gene trimming was linked, in a later analysis, to a missense variant in DCLRE1C. The authors reported that TCR beta sequences could predict HLA-A and HLA-B alleles. These predictions were accurate for most subjects in the first cohort. The study recorded 150 to 200 TCR beta chains that were cytomegalovirus-associated. Clonal expansion was found to be greater in HLA-associated TCR beta chains than in equally common others in a later analysis.

On this clone itself: Its antigen is not identified.

The germline V gene encodes CDR1 SGHAT and CDR2 FQNNGV. The length of the CDR3 is 17 residues. The V end was cut by 1 base, the J end by 3 bases, with 16 bases between. Both 60 Vbeta primers and 13 Jbeta primers went into the PCR. This table comes from immunoSEQ multiplex PCR, and its TCRdb copy is limited to in-frame clones, with some not included. The table includes about 130,000 clones, more than 60% detected once. This TCR was sampled from a woman in her sixties or seventies in good health and CMV-seropositive. The specimen was PBMCs. The V call is TRBV11-2, the J call TRBJ1-5, with D possibly matching TRBD1 (5 bases). Written as DNA, the CDR3 is TGTGCCAGCAGCTTAGTTAGCCAGGGAGGTCCCAATCAGCCCCAGCATTTT. Its protein is CASSLVSQGGPNQPQHF.